This TCR beta chain comes out of a study of shared clonotypes between healthy human individuals. Repertoires were generated with immunoSEQ multiplex PCR, while TCRdb's copy carries only in-frame clones and drops some. The repertoire holds about 1.1 million clones, with 70% to 80% as singletons. Sequencing was performed on memory CD4+ T cells from PBMCs. The sample's subset: CD45RA-negative fraction. The source of this sequence is a man between 18 and 29 years old in good health. Some clones in this sample may be carry-over from other donors' samples.

As DNA, the CDR3 is TGTGCCAGCAGTTTATCGACAGGGCGCTATGGCTACACCTTC. The encoded protein is CASSLSTGRYGYTF. This chain uses TRBV27 with TRBJ1-2, with 7 nucleotides matching TRBD1. From germline, CDR1 is MNHEY and CDR2 SMNVEV (reference sequence). The CDR3 totals 14 residues. V lost 0 bases to trimming and J lost 4 bases; unmatched junction nucleotides: 2.